This entry is about one T cell receptor (beta chain). No antigen is known for it. The sample belongs to a study of OX40 agonist ivuxolimab in advanced cancers. Study context: Those enrolled were 82.7% male, with a mean age of approximately 60 years and ages from 23 to 79. Study findings and constraints: At 0.1 to 3.0 mg/kg, clonal expansion of CD4+ and CD8+ blood T cells had occurred by week 6. Relative to CD4+ cells, CD8+ T cells on average had more expanded clones.

Here immunoSEQ multiplex PCR was the method, and the copy in TCRdb shows in-frame clones only, minus some. The sample holds more than 45,000 clones, about 88% seen once. The CDR3 contains 18 residues. V was pared by 4 bases and J by 1 base, with 14 bases of the junction left unmatched. The germline V gene has CDR1 SNHLY and CDR2 FYNNEI. This clonotype was obtained from an adult with an advanced solid tumor such as melanoma, head and neck, liver or kidney cancer. The chain joins TRBV2 to TRBJ2-5; 8 positions agree with TRBD1. Sequencing used CD4+ or CD8+ T cells sorted from blood, obtained in a trial of the OX40 agonist ivuxolimab. DNA of the CDR3: TGTGCCAGCAGTGTTTTGGCAGGGGGCTATGGGGCCCAAGAGACCCAGTACTTC. This sequence encodes CASSVLAGGYGAQETQYF.